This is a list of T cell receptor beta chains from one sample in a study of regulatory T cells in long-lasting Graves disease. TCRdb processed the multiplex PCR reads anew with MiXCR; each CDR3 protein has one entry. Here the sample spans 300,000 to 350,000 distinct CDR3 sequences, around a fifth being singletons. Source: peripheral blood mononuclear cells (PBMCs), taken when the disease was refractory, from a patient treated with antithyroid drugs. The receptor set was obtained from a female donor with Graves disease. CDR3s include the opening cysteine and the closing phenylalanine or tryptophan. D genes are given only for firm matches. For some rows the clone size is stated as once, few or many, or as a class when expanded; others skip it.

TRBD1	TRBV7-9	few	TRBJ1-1	TGTGCCAGCAGCTTGGACAGGGGGTGGGTCACTGAAGCTTTCTTT	CASSLDRGWVTEAFF
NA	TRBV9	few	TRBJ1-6	TGTGCCAGCAGCGTAGAACAGGGTGATTCACCCCTCCACTTT	CASSVEQGDSPLHF
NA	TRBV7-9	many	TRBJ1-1	TGTGCCAGCAGTCATCCCGGGACCTACGTACGCACTGAAGCTTTCTTT	CASSHPGTYVRTEAFF
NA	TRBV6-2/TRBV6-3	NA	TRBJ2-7	TGTGCCAGCAGTTACGCACAGCCGTCCTACGAGCAGTACTTC	CASSYAQPSYEQYF
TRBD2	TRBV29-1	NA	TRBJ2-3	TGCAGCGTTACCGGGACTAGCCGCACAGATACGCAGTATTTT	CSVTGTSRTDTQYF
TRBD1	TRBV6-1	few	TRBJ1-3	TGTGCCAGCAGCAGGATGGACAGGCTCTCTGGAAACACCATATATTTT	CASSRMDRLSGNTIYF
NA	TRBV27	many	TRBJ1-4	TGTGCCAGCAGGGATCGGGGAATGGCTAATGAAAAACTGTTTTTT	CASRDRGMANEKLFF
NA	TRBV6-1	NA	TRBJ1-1	TGTGCCAGCAGGGGGCCGTTCCCCGGCACTGAAGCTTTCTTT	CASRGPFPGTEAFF
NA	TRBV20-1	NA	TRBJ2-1	TGCAGTGCTAGAGATCGCGGGTGGGCATACAATGAGCAGTTCTTC	CSARDRGWAYNEQFF
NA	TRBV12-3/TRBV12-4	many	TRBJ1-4	TGTGCCAGCAGTTTTAGGTCTTCAAGTGAAAAACTGTTTTTT	CASSFRSSSEKLFF
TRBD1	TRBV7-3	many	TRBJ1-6	TGTGCCAGCAGCGCGACAGGGAATTCACCCCTCCACTTT	CASSATGNSPLHF
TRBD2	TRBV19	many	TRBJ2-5	TGTGCCAGTAGTCCACGGACTAGCGGGACGAAGGAGACCCAGTACTTC	CASSPRTSGTKETQYF
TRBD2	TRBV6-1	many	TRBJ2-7	TGTGCCAGCAGTGAGACTAGCGTGTCCTACGAGCAGTACTTC	CASSETSVSYEQYF
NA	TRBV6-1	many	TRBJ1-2	TGTGCCAGCAGTGATTTCGGCCAACCCACAAACTACACCTTC	CASSDFGQPTNYTF
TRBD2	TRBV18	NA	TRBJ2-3	TGTGCCAGCTCACCACCGGACGGGCGGGGGTACACAGATACGCAGTATTTT	CASSPPDGRGYTDTQYF
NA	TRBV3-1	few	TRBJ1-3	TGTGCCAGCAGCCAATGGGGGGCCAGCTCTGGAAACACCATATATTTT	CASSQWGASSGNTIYF
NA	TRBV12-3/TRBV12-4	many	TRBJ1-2	TGTGCCAGCAGTTACAGCCGTAGGAGAGGCTACACCTTC	CASSYSRRRGYTF
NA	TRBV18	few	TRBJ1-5	TGTGCCAGCTCACCAGGGGGTCTCGGTCAGCCCCAGCATTTT	CASSPGGLGQPQHF
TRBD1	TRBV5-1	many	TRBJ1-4	TGCGCCAGCAGCATGGGACAGGTCACAACTAATGAAAAACTGTTTTTT	CASSMGQVTTNEKLFF
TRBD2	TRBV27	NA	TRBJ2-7	TGTGCCAGCAGTCCCCTAAGGACTAGCGGGAACTACGAGCAGTACTTC	CASSPLRTSGNYEQYF
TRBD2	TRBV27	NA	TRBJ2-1	TGTGCCAGCAGTTTGGCAGCGGGACCCTGGGATGAGCAGTTCTTC	CASSLAAGPWDEQFF
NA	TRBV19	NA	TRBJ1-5	TGTGCCAGTAGTCACCGGGACATCCTCAATCAGCCCCAGCATTTT	CASSHRDILNQPQHF
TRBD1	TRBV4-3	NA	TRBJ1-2	TGCGCCAGCAGCCTGGGACAGGGGGCAGAAAAAGGATTC	CASSLGQGAEKGF
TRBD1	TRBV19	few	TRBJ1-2	TGTGCCAGTGCCCTCTCCGGACAGGGGGGAAACTATGGCTACACCTTC	CASALSGQGGNYGYTF
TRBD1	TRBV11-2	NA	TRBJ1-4	TGTACCAGCAGCTTCGACCAGGGGGTGGGAAAACTGTTTTTT	CTSSFDQGVGKLFF
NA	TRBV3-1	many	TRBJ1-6	TGTGCCAGCAGCCGGGGACTCGAAAATTCACCCCTCCACTTT	CASSRGLENSPLHF
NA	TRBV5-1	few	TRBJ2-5	TGCGCCAGCAGGGCAGGGGCGTCCCAAGAGACCCAGTACTTC	CASRAGASQETQYF
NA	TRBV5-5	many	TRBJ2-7	TGTGCCAGCAGCTTGGACGGCGGCCTGCGGGCGAAGCAGTACTTC	CASSLDGGLRAKQYF
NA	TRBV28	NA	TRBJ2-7	TGTGCCAGCAGTCCCCTTTATCTGGGGGTAATTACCTACGAGCAGTACTTC	CASSPLYLGVITYEQYF
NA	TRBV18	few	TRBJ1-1	TGTGCCAGCTCACCCCCCGGAATTAACACTGAAGCTTTCTTT	CASSPPGINTEAFF
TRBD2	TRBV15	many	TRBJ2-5	TGTGCCACCAGTGAGGGACTAGCGGGGGGCGGGGAGACCCAGTACTTC	CATSEGLAGGGETQYF
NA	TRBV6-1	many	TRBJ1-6	TGTGCCAGCAAAGGGACGCTGAGCTCCTATAATTCACCCCTCCACTTT	CASKGTLSSYNSPLHF
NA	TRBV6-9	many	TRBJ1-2	TGTGCCAGCAGTTACACGGGGAACTATGGCTACACCTTC	CASSYTGNYGYTF
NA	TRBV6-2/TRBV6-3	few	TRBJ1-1	TGTGCCAGCACCCCGAGGAGGGCTTTGAACACTGAAGCTTTCTTT	CASTPRRALNTEAFF
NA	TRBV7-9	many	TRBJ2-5	TGTGCTAGCAGCTTAGAGAGATCGGAGACCCAGTACTTC	CASSLERSETQYF
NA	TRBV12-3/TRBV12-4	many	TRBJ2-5	TGTGCCAGCAGTTTAGGGACTATAGGGACCCAGTACTTC	CASSLGTIGTQYF
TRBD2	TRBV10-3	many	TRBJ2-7	TGTGCCATCAGTGACGGGACTAGCAAAGGGCTCGAGCAGTACTTC	CAISDGTSKGLEQYF
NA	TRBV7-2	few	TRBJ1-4	TGTGCCAGCAGCGGAATTAGGGCAAAACTGTTTTTT	CASSGIRAKLFF
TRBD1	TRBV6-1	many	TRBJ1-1	TGTGCCAGCAGTGATCCCGGACAGGTGGTAAACACTGAAGCTTTCTTT	CASSDPGQVVNTEAFF
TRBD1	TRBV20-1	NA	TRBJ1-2	TGCAGTGCTAGAGGGGCAGGGGGCAAGGAAGGCTACACCTTC	CSARGAGGKEGYTF
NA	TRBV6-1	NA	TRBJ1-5	TGTGCCAGCAACCCAGGGCGCAATCAGCCCCAGCATTTT	CASNPGRNQPQHF
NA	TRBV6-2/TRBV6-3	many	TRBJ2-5	TGTGCCAGCAGTTACACTGACGGACGGCAGACCCAGTACTTC	CASSYTDGRQTQYF
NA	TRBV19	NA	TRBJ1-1	TGTGCCAGTAGTGTACCGGGACTGAGTAACACTGAAGCTTTCTTT	CASSVPGLSNTEAFF
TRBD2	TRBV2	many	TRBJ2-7	TGTGCCAGCAGTAGACTAGCGGGAGGGTACGAGCAGTACTTC	CASSRLAGGYEQYF
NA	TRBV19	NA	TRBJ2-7	TGTGCCAGCCGGTCGGCTGACACAGGGAGGGAGTACTTC	CASRSADTGREYF
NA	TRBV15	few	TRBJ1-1	TGTGCCACCAGCAAGCCCACAGGGAACACTGAAGCTTTCTTT	CATSKPTGNTEAFF
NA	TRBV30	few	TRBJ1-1	TGTGCCTGGAGTTGGGGGGGGCCTGAAGCTTTCTTT	CAWSWGGPEAFF
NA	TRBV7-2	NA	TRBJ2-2	TGTGCCAGCAGCTTAGTTTCCCCGTGGGACACCGGGGAGCTGTTTTTT	CASSLVSPWDTGELFF
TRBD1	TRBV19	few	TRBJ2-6	TGTGCCAGTAGTGCCCAGACAGGGACTGGGGCCAACGTCCTGACTTTC	CASSAQTGTGANVLTF
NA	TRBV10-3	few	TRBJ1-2	TGTGCCATCAGTGAGGCCGCAGGGTCCAGTGGCTACACCTTC	CAISEAAGSSGYTF
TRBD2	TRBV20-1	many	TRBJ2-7	TGCAGTGCAACTGCTACCGGGACTAGCAGCTACGAGCAGTACTTC	CSATATGTSSYEQYF
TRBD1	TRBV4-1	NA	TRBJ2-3	TGCGCCAGCAGCCACACCTGGGACAGCAGCTCCGATACGCAGTATTTT	CASSHTWDSSSDTQYF
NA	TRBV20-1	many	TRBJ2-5	TGCAGTGTGGAGGGCAGGCTTTTACAAGAGACCCAGTACTTC	CSVEGRLLQETQYF
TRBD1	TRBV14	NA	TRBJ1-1	TGTGCCAGCAGCCAAGATGGGGACAGGGGGCTAGACACTGAAGCTTTCTTT	CASSQDGDRGLDTEAFF
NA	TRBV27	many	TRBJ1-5	TGTGCCAGCAGTCCTCTCGACAGCCTTAGCGAGCCCCAGCATTTT	CASSPLDSLSEPQHF
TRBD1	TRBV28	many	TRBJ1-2	TGTGCCAGCAGTTTTGGGACAGGGGGCAAGTTGGGCTATGGCTACACCTTC	CASSFGTGGKLGYGYTF
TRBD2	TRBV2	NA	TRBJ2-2	TGTGCCAGCAGTATATATAGCGGGGGATACACCGGGGAGCTGTTTTTT	CASSIYSGGYTGELFF
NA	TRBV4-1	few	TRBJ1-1	TGCGCCAGCAGAGGACAGACCTACACTGAAGCTTTCTTT	CASRGQTYTEAFF
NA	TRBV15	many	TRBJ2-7	TGTGCCACCTCTAGCAGGGTACGACAGTACGAGCAGTACTTC	CATSSRVRQYEQYF
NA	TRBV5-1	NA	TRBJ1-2	TGCGCCAGCAGCTCCGGACCAGGGTTGGAGCCTGCTCGATACAGAGGCTACACCTTC	CASSSGPGLEPARYRGYTF